One and the same sample provided the 8 T cell receptor beta chains below, sequenced in a study of a mutant IDH1 vaccine in newly diagnosed glioma. Generated by immunoSEQ multiplex PCR, the TCRdb table keeps only in-frame clones and is missing some. This table has 35,000 to 45,000 clones, 83% appearing once. The time point here: week 35, safety follow-up. Topical imiquimod accompanied each vaccine dose, which consisted of 300 ug of mutant IDH1 20-mer peptide. Their antigen targets remain unknown. Specimen: PBMCs, collected from a glioma patient whose treatment included an IDH1 peptide vaccine. These receptors came from a woman aged 45-65 years with glioma.

The chain joins TRBV6-1 to TRBJ2-7, with D possibly being TRBD1 (5 bases). The V gene's germline CDR1 is MNHNS and CDR2 SASEGT. Deletions cut 2 bases from V and 3 bases from J, with 17 bases between. The CDR3 sequence is 16 residues long. DNA of the CDR3: TGTGCCAGCAGTGAATTCACAGGCCAGGTCTACTACGAGCAGTACTTC. It codes for CASSEFTGQVYYEQYF.

The rearrangement joins TRBV6-5 to TRBJ2-2; D not resolved. Germline V gene lookup returns CDR1 MNHEY and CDR2 SVGAGI. With 6 bases removed from V and 0 bases from J, the gap between germline ends came to 11 bases. This CDR3 contains 15 residues. As DNA, the CDR3 is TGTGCCAGCAGAATAGGACGCACGAACACCGGGGAGCTGTTTTTT. It yields the protein CASRIGRTNTGELFF.

This chain joins TRBV6-5 and TRBJ1-5; 8 nucleotides match TRBD1. This CDR3 comprises 16 residues. The junction had 7 bases not matched to a gene; V was cut back by 4 bases and J by 2 bases. The germline V gene has CDR1 MNHEY and CDR2 SVGAGI. The CDR3 loop reads CASSSRPGQGNQPQHF. CDR3 nucleotides: TGTGCCAGCAGTTCTCGTCCGGGACAGGGCAATCAGCCCCAGCATTTT.

The chain is built from TRBV9 and TRBJ1-2; TRBD1 is a possible D gene (5 bases). With 3 bases removed from V and 8 bases from J, the gap between germline ends came to 14 bases. The CDR3 loop spans 13 amino acids. Germline V gene data show CDR1 as SGDLS and CDR2 as YYNGEE. The CDR3: CASSEGWGVGYTF. CDR3 nucleotides: TGTGCCAGCAGCGAGGGCTGGGGGGTCGGCTACACCTTC.

The chain combines TRBV7-2 with TRBJ1-1; TRBD1 is a possible D gene (5 bases). Germline V CDR1 and CDR2: SGHTA, FQGNSA. Trimming left V 1 base short and J 4 bases short, with 13 bases between. The CDR3 is 15 residues long. This CDR3 is CASSLVFGGATEAFF. The CDR3 coding sequence is TGTGCCAGCAGCTTAGTGTTCGGGGGTGCCACTGAAGCTTTCTTT. Looking up the rest from reference TRBV7-2 and TRBJ1-1 gives the full variable domain: GAGVSQSPSNKVTEKGKDVELRCDPISGHTALYWYRQSLGQGLEFLIYFQGNSAPDKSGLPSDRFSAERTGGSVSTLTIQRTQQEDSAVYLCASSLVFGGATEAFFGQGTRLTVV.

In this sample, this clone turned up a few times. The rearrangement links TRBV6-4 to TRBJ2-3, with TRBD1 matching 11 bases. Germline values: CDR1 MRHNA, CDR2 SNTAGT. The CDR3 consists of 14 residues. Losses at the gene ends were 5 bases for V and 5 bases for J; bases not matched to a gene: 3. CDR3 coding DNA: TGTGCCAGCAGTCCCGGGACAGGGGGAGATACGCAGTATTTT. Translated: CASSPGTGGDTQYF.

The chain joins TRBV19 to TRBJ1-2; D is undetermined. V dropped 2 bases and J dropped 7 bases, with 8 bases sitting between them. CDR3 length: 12 amino acids. The germline V gene has CDR1 LNHDA and CDR2 SQIVND (reference sequence). The CDR3 bases are TGTGCCAGTAGTATATTAACTGGTGGCTACACCTTC. It translates to CASSILTGGYTF.

The J gene is TRBJ1-2, the V gene TRBV11-3; no firm D call. CDR3 length: 16 residues. Germline CDR1 reads SGHNT; CDR2 reads YENEEA. The V and J ends lost 4 bases and 0 bases respectively, with 15 bases between them. CDR3 in amino acids: CASSYSPPAANYGYTF. As DNA, the CDR3 is TGTGCCAGCAGCTACAGCCCGCCCGCGGCTAACTATGGCTACACCTTC.